This T cell receptor beta chain was documented in a study of OX40 agonist ivuxolimab in advanced cancers. For the study at large: Partial responses were observed in three patients, of whom one had hepatocellular carcinoma and two had cutaneous melanoma.

Autoimmune disease history or systemic immunosuppression was exclusionary. Sequencing was performed with immunoSEQ multiplex PCR; in TCRdb, only in-frame clones are kept and a portion is missing. This sample has tens of thousands of clones; roughly 82% occur once, and the top ten carry 2.5% to 3%. Specimen: CD4+ or CD8+ T cells sorted from blood, collected in a trial of the OX40 agonist ivuxolimab. This sequence originates from an adult with an advanced solid tumor such as melanoma, head and neck, liver or kidney cancer.

The CDR3 loop is CASSSRTSGHEQFF. In DNA, the CDR3 is TGTGCCAGCAGCTCTAGGACTAGCGGGCATGAGCAGTTCTTC. The rearrangement uses TRBV7-2 and TRBJ2-1; 11 nucleotides align to TRBD2. The V and J ends lost 4 bases and 8 bases, in that order; junction bases with no gene match: 4. The germline CDR1 and CDR2 sequences are SGHTA and FQGNSA. The CDR3 is 14 residues long.